These 3 T cell receptor beta chains originate from one sample sequenced in a study of blood T cells in healthy people across ages. The use of a sample-barcoded 5' primer and a J-beta primer mix characterized a second PCR of roughly 7 to 11 cycles. One entry per CDR3 protein results from TCRdb running MiXCR on the 5' RACE reads. In the table there are about 560,000 distinct CDR3 sequences, around 27% of which are singletons. This same sample was also part of a study on T cells of mothers and their children.

What was sequenced was blood. These receptors were obtained from a boy aged 2 to 9 in good health.

A note on this clonotype: Relative to the germline gene, one junction end is altered; a read error may explain this. This chain joins TRBV7-9 and TRBJ2-1; TRBD2 aligns across 9 bases. The length of the CDR3 is 15 residues. Germline loops: CDR1 SEHNR, CDR2 FQNEAQ (reference sequence). CDR3 residues: CASSPTSGAYNGQFF. The CDR3 nucleotides read TGTGCCAGCAGCCCGACTAGCGGAGCCTACAATGGGCAGTTCTTC.

This chain joins TRBV11-2 and TRBJ2-1; 13 bases are a match to TRBD2. J lost 2 bases, V lost 5 bases, and 3 bases had no gene match. The CDR3 is 16 residues long. Germline CDR1 reads SGHAT; CDR2 reads FQNNGV. CDR3 nucleotide sequence: TGTGCCAGCAGCCGTACTAGCGGGGGGGCCTACAATGAGCAGTTCTTC. It translates to CASSRTSGGAYNEQFF.

The chain recombines TRBV20-1 with TRBJ2-5; D is ambiguous. This CDR3 is 15 amino acids long. V was trimmed by 0 bases and J by 0 bases, leaving 11 bases between them. The germline CDR1 and CDR2 sequences are DFQATT and SNEGSKA (reference sequence). The CDR3 loop reads CSARDDSEDQETQYF. CDR3 DNA: TGCAGTGCTAGAGACGATTCAGAAGACCAAGAGACCCAGTACTTC.